The 31 T cell receptor beta chains below were found in one sample sequenced in a study of shared clonotypes between healthy human individuals. This table comes from immunoSEQ multiplex PCR, and its TCRdb copy is limited to in-frame clones, with some not included. The sample includes about 1.1 million clones, around three quarters seen only once; the top ten take approximately 0.95%. The sequenced sample was memory CD4+ T cells from PBMCs. Sample subset: CD45RA-negative fraction. The receptors shown here come from a man between 18 and 35 years old in good health. Some clones in this sample may be carry-over from other donors' samples.

The chain joins TRBV5-8 to TRBJ2-5; 9 nucleotides match TRBD1. J was trimmed by 4 bases and V by 2 bases; bases with no gene match: 6. The CDR3 is 15 amino acids. Looked up from germline, CDR1 is SGHTS and CDR2 is YDEGEE. The CDR3 loop is CASSLTGGASETQYF. The CDR3, as DNA: TGTGCCAGCAGCTTAACAGGGGGCGCGTCAGAGACCCAGTACTTC.

Many counts were recorded for this clone. This sample includes further DNA sequences coding for the same CDR3. The chain carries TRBV28 and TRBJ2-1; D might be TRBD2 (6 bases). This CDR3 region has 15 residues. Germline lookup yields CDR1 MDHEN and CDR2 SYDVKM. Trimming left V 3 bases short and J 5 bases short, with 14 bases between. The CDR3 protein is CASSLASGRNNEQFF. DNA of the CDR3: TGTGCCAGCAGTTTGGCGAGCGGGCGAAACAATGAGCAGTTCTTC.

The rearrangement uses TRBV9 and TRBJ2-5, with 9 bases that match TRBD1. Per the germline V gene, CDR1 is SGDLS and CDR2 is YYNGEE. This CDR3 has 15 residues. The V segment lost 3 bases and the J segment 5 bases; nucleotides outside the gene matches: 8. CDR3 sequence: CASSAIGTGLETQYF. The CDR3 DNA reads as TGTGCCAGCAGCGCGATCGGGACAGGGTTGGAGACCCAGTACTTC.

This clone was seen a few times. The V call is TRBV27, the J call TRBJ1-5; 8 positions match TRBD1. With 6 bases clipped from V and 4 bases from J, the junction kept 14 bases outside the gene matches. This CDR3 region has 17 residues. Germline assignment: CDR1 MNHEY and CDR2 SMNVEV (reference sequence). CDR3 in amino acids: CASSPYGTGRLNQPQHF. DNA of the CDR3: TGTGCCAGCAGCCCATATGGGACAGGAAGGTTAAATCAGCCCCAGCATTTT.

This chain connects TRBV30 to TRBJ2-3; D remains unclear. Germline CDR1 reads GTSNPN; CDR2 reads SVGIG (reference sequence). The CDR3 is 11 amino acids. V was shortened by 4 bases and J by 3 bases, with 5 bases between the two germline ends. In DNA, the CDR3 is TGTGCCTGGACGACAACAGATACGCAGTATTTT. This sequence encodes CAWTTTDTQYF.

The V call is TRBV2, the J call TRBJ1-3; D remains unclear. CDR3 length: 17 amino acids. Germline CDR1 and CDR2: SNHLY and FYNNEI. Trimming stripped 1 base from V and 0 bases from J, with 13 bases between. CDR3 coding DNA: TGTGCCAGCAGTGAAGAGTCAGTTCCGAGCTCTGGAAACACCATATATTTT. Its translation: CASSEESVPSSGNTIYF.

The chain employs TRBV19 and TRBJ2-5, with 7 bases fitting TRBD2. There are 14 residues in the CDR3. V was clipped by 6 bases and J by 5 bases; unmatched bases: 9. The germline gives CDR1 LNHDA, CDR2 SQIVND (reference sequence). The CDR3 DNA is TGTGCCAGTAGATCCGGCGGGAGCGGTGAGACCCAGTACTTC. Protein product: CASRSGGSGETQYF.

The chain joins TRBV12-5 to TRBJ2-5; 12 positions agree with TRBD2. The CDR3 spans 15 residues. The germline CDR1 and CDR2 sequences are LGHNT and FRNRAP. V shed 7 bases and J 4 bases; nucleotides not matched to a gene: 7. This chain's CDR3 is CASALGLAGRETQYF. The CDR3 nucleotides are TGTGCTAGTGCCCTGGGACTAGCGGGTCGAGAGACCCAGTACTTC. The full variable domain, rest sourced from reference TRBV12-5 and TRBJ2-5, is DARVTQTPRHKVTEMGQEVTMRCQPILGHNTVFWYRQTMMQGLELLAYFRNRAPLDDSGMPKDRFSAEMPDATLATLKIQPSEPRDSAVYFCASALGLAGRETQYFGPGTRLLVL.

J is TRBJ1-2 and V is TRBV28, with unresolved D. CDR3 length: 15 amino acids. From germline, CDR1 is MDHEN and CDR2 SYDVKM. The V end was cut by 5 bases, the J end by 4 bases, with 17 bases between. The CDR3 DNA follows: TGTGCCAGCAGTCCTCACACCCTTAGGCGCTATGGCTACACCTTC. Translating gives CASSPHTLRRYGYTF.

On this clone: This specimen includes other DNA sequences encoding the same CDR3. The chain employs TRBV5-1 and TRBJ2-3; the D gene is possibly TRBD1 (5 bases). The germline gives CDR1 SGHRS, CDR2 YFSETQ. V was shortened by 0 bases and J by 1 base, with 9 bases between the two germline ends. This CDR3 region has 15 residues. As DNA, the CDR3 is TGCGCCAGCAGCTTGGTGGCAGGGCGCACAGATACGCAGTATTTT. It codes for CASSLVAGRTDTQYF. Using reference TRBV5-1 and TRBJ2-3 for the parts outside the CDR3, the full variable domain is KAGVTQTPRYLIKTRGQQVTLSCSPISGHRSVSWYQQTPGQGLQFLFEYFSETQRNKGNFPGRFSGRQFSNSRSEMNVSTLELGDSALYLCASSLVAGRTDTQYFGPGTRLTVL.

The chain employs TRBV9 and TRBJ2-2; 10 bases are shared with TRBD2. The CDR3 consists of 17 residues. The J segment lost 0 bases and the V segment lost 0 bases, leaving 2 bases of the junction unmatched. Germline assignment: CDR1 SGDLS and CDR2 YYNGEE. CDR3 nucleotide sequence: TGTGCCAGCAGCGTAGCGGGACTAGCGTCGAACACCGGGGAGCTGTTTTTT. As protein: CASSVAGLASNTGELFF.

This clone was counted only a few times. Other DNA variants within this sample encode the same CDR3. The chain joins TRBV27 to TRBJ1-1; TRBD1 is a possible D gene (5 bases). Germline CDR1 MNHEY, CDR2 SMNVEV (reference sequence). V was shortened by 6 bases and J by 2 bases, with 7 bases between the two germline ends. This CDR3 has 12 amino acids. The CDR3: CASSDRNTEAFF. As DNA, the CDR3 is TGTGCCAGCAGCGACAGAAACACTGAAGCTTTCTTT.

For the CDR3, the DNA is TGTGCCAGCAGCTTATCGGTCGGGAGCTCTGGAAACACCATATATTTT. Residues: CASSLSVGSSGNTIYF. V gene TRBV7-3 combines with J gene TRBJ1-3; D unresolved. Germline CDR1 and CDR2: SGHTA and FQGTGA. The CDR3 runs to 16 residues. Trimming took off 2 bases at V and 0 bases at J, with 11 bases between the two ends.

The V gene is TRBV5-1, the J gene TRBJ2-2, with D possibly being TRBD1 or TRBD2 (6 bases each). Germline loops: CDR1 SGHRS, CDR2 YFSETQ. The CDR3 length is 17 residues. V was cut by 4 bases and J by 0 bases, with 16 bases left in between. The CDR3 reads CASSPLGGRANTGELFF. The CDR3 region has the DNA TGCGCCAGCAGCCCCCTGGGGGGCAGGGCGAACACCGGGGAGCTGTTTTTT.

The J gene is TRBJ2-3, the V gene TRBV4-2; tentative D call: TRBD2 (6 bases). Between the trimmed V and J ends, which lost 1 base and 0 bases, there was a span of 11 bases. Germline V gene lookup returns CDR1 LGHNA and CDR2 YNFKEQ. The CDR3 totals 16 residues. CDR3 nucleotides: TGTGCCAGCAGCCAAGGAGTAGCGGAGAGCACAGATACGCAGTATTTT. This gives the protein CASSQGVAESTDTQYF.

This clone was counted only a few times. This chain links TRBV15 with TRBJ2-3; 8 bases are a match to TRBD1. J gave up 4 bases and V 3 bases, and 6 bases lay outside the gene matches. Germline loops: CDR1 LNHNV, CDR2 YYDKDF (reference sequence). The CDR3 runs 15 residues. The CDR3 protein is CATSSDRGRADTQYF. As DNA, the CDR3 is TGTGCCACCAGCAGTGACAGGGGTCGGGCAGATACGCAGTATTTT.

The V call is TRBV28, the J call TRBJ1-2, with 8 positions matching TRBD1. Germline-derived CDR1 and CDR2 are MDHEN and SYDVKM. V trimming: 6 bases; J trimming: 8 bases; junction bases outside the gene matches: 8. The CDR3 is 13 amino acids. CDR3 coding DNA: TGTGCCAGCAGATTCCACAGGGGGGAGGGCTACACCTTC. Protein product: CASRFHRGEGYTF.

The rearrangement joins TRBV2 to TRBJ1-2; D is perhaps TRBD1 (5 bases). Between the trimmed V and J ends, which lost 1 base and 5 bases, there was a span of 14 bases. Germline lookup yields CDR1 SNHLY and CDR2 FYNNEI. The CDR3 length is 15 residues. CDR3 sequence: CASSEGQGSRYGYTF. For the CDR3, the DNA is TGTGCCAGCAGTGAAGGGCAGGGAAGTAGGTATGGCTACACCTTC. Using reference TRBV2 and TRBJ1-2 for the parts outside the CDR3, the full variable domain is EPEVTQTPSHQVTQMGQEVILRCVPISNHLYFYWYRQILGQKVEFLVSFYNNEISEKSEIFDDQFSVERPDGSNFTLKIRSTKLEDSAMYFCASSEGQGSRYGYTFGSGTRLTVV.

To note about this clone: This sample includes further DNA sequences coding for the same CDR3. This chain links TRBV2 with TRBJ2-7; 8 nucleotides line up with TRBD2. Looked up from germline, CDR1 is SNHLY and CDR2 is FYNNEI. Losses at the gene ends were 2 bases for V and 0 bases for J; bases not matched to a gene: 0. The CDR3 contains 14 residues. CDR3 sequence reads: CASSETSGSYEQYF. Here the CDR3 DNA reads TGTGCCAGCAGTGAAACTAGCGGCTCCTACGAGCAGTACTTC.

This clone has just a few counts. The V gene is TRBV2, the J gene TRBJ1-5, with D possibly TRBD1 on 6 matching bases. The CDR3 extends over 14 amino acids. The V end was cut by 6 bases, the J end by 4 bases, with 13 bases between. The germline gives CDR1 SNHLY, CDR2 FYNNEI. CDR3 loop: CASREGVGNQPQHF. The CDR3 DNA is TGTGCCAGCAGAGAGGGGGTTGGGAATCAGCCCCAGCATTTT.

This clone showed up just once. V is TRBV30 and J is TRBJ2-5; D is tentatively TRBD1 or TRBD2 (5 bases each). The CDR3 has 12 amino acids. Between the trimmed V and J ends, which lost 6 bases and 5 bases, there was a span of 13 bases. From germline, CDR1 is GTSNPN and CDR2 SVGIG (reference sequence). This chain's CDR3 is CACTGTGETQYF. The CDR3 bases are TGTGCCTGTACCGGGACGGGGGAGACCCAGTACTTC.

J is TRBJ2-2 and V is TRBV2, with 10 bases that match TRBD1. The V gene's germline CDR1 is SNHLY and CDR2 FYNNEI. With 7 bases clipped from V and 3 bases from J, the junction kept 5 bases outside the gene matches. The length of the CDR3 is 15 residues. In DNA, the CDR3 is TGTGCCAGCACCTGGACAGGGGGGTACACCGGGGAGCTGTTTTTT. This translates into CASTWTGGYTGELFF.

V and J are TRBV7-8 and TRBJ2-3; unclear D gene. The V gene lost 7 bases and the J gene lost 1 base, with 21 bases spanning the gap. The length of the CDR3 is 17 residues. Germline V gives CDR1 SGHVS, CDR2 FQNEAQ. The CDR3 nucleotides read TGTGCCAGCATCCCACCTCCGATTGGGCTAGGCACAGATACGCAGTATTTT. Its protein product is CASIPPPIGLGTDTQYF.

About this clone: A junction boundary mismatches the germline segment, possibly from a read error. This CDR3 is also generated by other DNA sequences in the sample. The chain couples TRBV28 to TRBJ1-2; D is possibly TRBD1 (6 bases). The CDR3 has 13 residues. CDR1 MDHEN and CDR2 SYDVKM come from the germline V gene. CDR3 residues: CASRGAPNYGYTF. CDR3 sequence (DNA): TGTGCCAGCAGGGGGGCACCTAACTATGGCTACACTTTC.

The V gene is TRBV5-4, the J gene TRBJ1-5; 8 nucleotides match TRBD1. Germline V gives CDR1 SGHNT, CDR2 YYREEE (reference sequence). The CDR3 covers 15 residues. V dropped 0 bases and J dropped 7; count of bases not matched to a gene: 6. The CDR3 reads CASSLDRGIEQPQHF. CDR3 nucleotides: TGTGCCAGCAGCTTGGACAGGGGGATAGAGCAGCCCCAGCATTTT.

V is TRBV4-1 and J is TRBJ2-1, with 8 bases that match TRBD2. Germline CDR1 MGHRA, CDR2 YSYEKL. The CDR3 is made up of 17 amino acids. The V segment lost 4 bases and the J segment 9 bases; nucleotides outside the gene matches: 17. The CDR3 region has the DNA TGCGCCAGCAGCCGCACCGGGGGGGTAGCGGGAAAGGGTGAGCAGTTCTTC. Translation: CASSRTGGVAGKGEQFF.

This sequence joins TRBV5-5 and TRBJ1-2; TRBD1 is a possible D gene (5 bases). The V gene's germline CDR1 is SGHKS and CDR2 YYEKEE (reference sequence). V gave up 1 base and J gave up 1 base, with 17 bases separating them. The CDR3 consists of 17 residues. CDR3 sequence reads: CASSLLPDILDNYGYTF. CDR3 nucleotide sequence: TGTGCCAGCAGCTTGCTTCCGGACATTCTAGATAACTATGGCTACACCTTC.

This chain joins TRBV28 and TRBJ1-3; D possibly corresponds to TRBD1 (5 bases). CDR1 MDHEN and CDR2 SYDVKM come from the germline V gene. This CDR3 is built from 15 residues. Trimming cost V 6 bases and J 7 bases, with 19 bases left between them. CDR3 bases: TGTGCCAGCAGCTCCCCCCACGGCAGGGTGAACACCATATATTTT. Its protein is CASSSPHGRVNTIYF.

The rearrangement joins TRBV7-2 to TRBJ2-3, with a possible D match to TRBD2 (5 bases). Trimming stripped 1 base from V and 0 bases from J, with 11 bases between. The CDR3 is made up of 16 amino acids. The germline V gene encodes CDR1 SGHTA and CDR2 FQGNSA. The DNA for the CDR3 is TGTGCCAGCAGCTTAGTGGCGGGTTTTAGCACAGATACGCAGTATTTT. It is translated as CASSLVAGFSTDTQYF.

V is TRBV2 and J is TRBJ2-7; 10 bases are shared with TRBD1. The trim removed 4 bases at V and 2 bases at J, leaving 8 bases unmatched. This CDR3 contains 16 residues. Germline V CDR1 and CDR2: SNHLY, FYNNEI. In DNA, the CDR3 is TGTGCCAGCAGTGGCCCCCCGGGACAGGGGACCTACGAGCAGTACTTC. Protein: CASSGPPGQGTYEQYF.

This clone appeared a few times. The chain joins TRBV11-1 to TRBJ2-7, with 7 bases fitting TRBD2. Germline V gives CDR1 SGHAT, CDR2 FQDESV (reference sequence). The CDR3 runs 16 residues. V trimming: 2 bases; J trimming: 3 bases; junction bases outside the gene matches: 10. This chain's CDR3 is CASSLRSTSAFYEQYF. The CDR3 coding sequence is TGTGCCAGCAGCTTACGTAGCACTAGCGCCTTCTACGAGCAGTACTTC.